The sample holds a few counts of the clone carrying this TCR beta chain. Its specificity is not known. CDR1 and CDR2 (germline): MDHEN, SYDVKM. The CDR3 length is 16 residues. The trim removed 3 bases at V and 7 bases at J, leaving 9 bases unmatched. This entry belongs to a study of T cell responses to AZD1222 COVID-19 vaccine. Analyses pooled second doses at about 4 or about 12 weeks. General study points: Regions 160-218 and 743-854 held dominance among vaccine-associated CD4 TCRs, which spanned spike. Two AZD1222 administrations were followed by greater Spike-specific TCR breadth and depth. Donors in the cohort were predominantly white British and more often female, and clonal diversity was possibly underestimated.

This table comes from immunoSEQ multiplex PCR, and its TCRdb copy is limited to in-frame clones, with some not included. In the table there are 100,000 to 150,000 clones, approximately 90% of which are singletons. Specimen: peripheral blood, collected 28 days after the second AZD1222 dose. The chain employs TRBV28 and TRBJ1-4, with 9 bases lining up with TRBD1. This receptor was taken from an adult who received the AZD1222 COVID-19 vaccine. Here the CDR3 reads CASSFWTGENGEKLFF. In DNA, the CDR3 is TGTGCCAGCAGTTTCTGGACAGGGGAGAACGGTGAAAAACTGTTTTTT.